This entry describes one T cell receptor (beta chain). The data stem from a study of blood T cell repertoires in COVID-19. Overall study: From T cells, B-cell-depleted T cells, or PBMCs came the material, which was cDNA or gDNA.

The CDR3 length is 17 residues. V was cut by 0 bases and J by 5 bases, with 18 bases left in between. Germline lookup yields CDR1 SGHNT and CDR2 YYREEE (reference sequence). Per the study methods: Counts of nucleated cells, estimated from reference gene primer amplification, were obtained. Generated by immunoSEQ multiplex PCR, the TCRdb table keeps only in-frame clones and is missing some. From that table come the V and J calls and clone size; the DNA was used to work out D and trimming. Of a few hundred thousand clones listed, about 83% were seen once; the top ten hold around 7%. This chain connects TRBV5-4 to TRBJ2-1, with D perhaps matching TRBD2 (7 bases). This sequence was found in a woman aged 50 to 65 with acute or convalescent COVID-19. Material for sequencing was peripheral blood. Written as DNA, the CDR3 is TGTGCCAGCAGCTTGGAGGGGGGGAGAAAGGAAAACAATGAGCAGTTCTTC. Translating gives CASSLEGGRKENNEQFF.